One and the same sample provided the 14 T cell receptor beta chains below, sequenced in a study of T cell repertoires in ileal Crohn's disease. Method: immunoSEQ multiplex PCR; TCRdb's copy keeps in-frame clones and lacks some. Among roughly 30,000 clones listed, just under 80% were seen once. Material for sequencing was ileal tissue. The receptors were sampled from an adult with Crohn's disease.

This clone was seen a few times. The genes are TRBV11-2 and TRBJ2-7; a weak D match, TRBD1 (5 bases). This CDR3 has 15 amino acids. The V gene's germline CDR1 is SGHAT and CDR2 FQNNGV. With 8 bases removed from V and 2 bases from J, the gap between germline ends came to 19 bases. The CDR3 spells CASVPAELGAYEQYF. CDR3 nucleotides: TGTGCCAGCGTCCCGGCTGAGCTAGGGGCCTACGAGCAGTACTTC.

This clone came up a few times. The rearrangement links TRBV14 to TRBJ1-3; a possible D gene is TRBD1 (6 bases). Trimming removed 3 bases from V and 2 bases from J, with 17 bases in between. The germline gives CDR1 SGHDN, CDR2 FVKESK. The CDR3 consists of 17 residues. For the CDR3, the DNA is TGTGCCAGCAGCCAGGCTACAGGGAACTACCCTGGAAACACCATATATTTT. As protein: CASSQATGNYPGNTIYF.

The chain uses TRBV7-2 and TRBJ1-1; D might be TRBD1 (5 bases). The germline V gene has CDR1 SGHTA and CDR2 FQGNSA. The CDR3 is made up of 12 amino acids. V was trimmed by 5 bases and J by 11 bases, leaving 15 bases between them. CDR3 protein: CASSPGAGEAFF. The CDR3 DNA reads TGTGCCAGCAGCCCCGGGGCGGGAGAGGCTTTCTTT. The full variable domain, its missing parts supplied by reference TRBV7-2 and TRBJ1-1, is GAGVSQSPSNKVTEKGKDVELRCDPISGHTALYWYRQSLGQGLEFLIYFQGNSAPDKSGLPSDRFSAERTGGSVSTLTIQRTQQEDSAVYLCASSPGAGEAFFGQGTRLTVV.

V is TRBV7-2 and J is TRBJ1-4; no definite D call. V lost 3 bases and J lost 4, with 12 bases in between. CDR1 SGHTA and CDR2 FQGNSA come from the germline V gene. The CDR3 spans 15 residues. The CDR3 protein is CASSFRGSLNEKLFF. In DNA, the CDR3 is TGTGCCAGCAGCTTCCGGGGAAGCCTTAATGAAAAACTGTTTTTT. Combining the CDR3 with reference TRBV7-2 and TRBJ1-4 gives the whole variable domain GAGVSQSPSNKVTEKGKDVELRCDPISGHTALYWYRQSLGQGLEFLIYFQGNSAPDKSGLPSDRFSAERTGGSVSTLTIQRTQQEDSAVYLCASSFRGSLNEKLFFGSGTQLSVL.

V usage is TRBV5-6 and J usage is TRBJ1-6; D call uncertain. This CDR3 comprises 15 residues. The V end was cut by 0 bases, the J end by 10 bases, with 14 bases between. CDR1 and CDR2 from the germline V gene are SGHDT and YYEEEE. CDR3 sequence reads: CASSLGGGFSSPLHF. For the CDR3, the DNA is TGTGCCAGCAGCTTGGGCGGCGGGTTCTCCTCACCCCTCCACTTT.

Remarks on this clone: This is likely a read error, given that the CDR3 carries no conserved phenylalanine or tryptophan at its end. The DNA is left out, because the CDR3 cannot be placed on it with certainty; the CDR3 is given as TCRdb lists it. This chain links TRBV3-1 (or the pseudogene TRBV3-2) with TRBJ2-7; the DNA was not compared with TRBD2, the D call given in the table. The CDR3 comprises 9 residues, both ends counted. Germline-derived CDR1 and CDR2 are LGHDT and YNNKEL (reference sequence). The CDR3 region is CASSQADLL.

The V gene is TRBV5-1, the J gene TRBJ2-1; possible D gene TRBD1, 6 bases. Germline V gene lookup returns CDR1 SGHRS and CDR2 YFSETQ. This CDR3 is 13 amino acids long. The V gene lost 0 bases and the J gene lost 6 bases, with 7 bases spanning the gap. The chain's CDR3 is CASSLVGANEQFF. In nucleotides, the CDR3 is TGCGCCAGCAGCTTGGTGGGGGCCAATGAGCAGTTCTTC.

V is TRBV5-1 and J is TRBJ2-1; possibly TRBD1 for D (6 bases). The V and J ends lost 3 bases and 7 bases respectively, with 17 bases between them. Looked up from germline, CDR1 is SGHRS and CDR2 is YFSETQ. The CDR3 runs to 15 residues. The CDR3, as DNA: TGCGCCAGCAGCTCCAACAGGGAAAGGCGGAATGAGCAGTTCTTC. Its protein is CASSSNRERRNEQFF.

This clone ranks as medium-sized (0.01 to 0.1%). The chain joins TRBV6-5 to TRBJ1-2; 7 bases are a match to TRBD1. Trimming removed 4 bases from V and 4 bases from J; junction bases left unmatched: 9. CDR3 length: 15 amino acids. Germline loops: CDR1 MNHEY, CDR2 SVGAGI. The CDR3 reads CASSSEQGHVYGYTF. CDR3 coding DNA: TGTGCCAGCAGTTCAGAACAGGGGCATGTCTATGGCTACACCTTC.

The V call is TRBV19, the J call TRBJ2-4, with D perhaps matching TRBD2 (5 bases). With 2 bases removed from V and 5 bases from J, the gap between germline ends came to 7 bases. CDR3 length: 13 amino acids. CDR1 is LNHDA, CDR2 SQIVND, per germline (reference sequence). CDR3 DNA sequence: TGTGCCAGTAGTATATCACTAGAAAACATTCAGTACTTC. This gives the protein CASSISLENIQYF. The full variable domain, in which reference TRBV19 and TRBJ2-4 provide the parts outside the CDR3, is DGGITQSPKYLFRKEGQNVTLSCEQNLNHDAMYWYRQDPGQGLRLIYYSQIVNDFQKGDIAEGYSVSREKKESFPLTVTSAQKNPTAFYLCASSISLENIQYFGAGTRLSVL.

V usage is TRBV10-3 and J usage is TRBJ1-1, with D possibly matching TRBD1 (5 bases). The V gene lost 4 bases and the J gene lost 5 bases, with 11 bases spanning the gap. Germline lookup yields CDR1 ENHRY and CDR2 SYGVKD. The CDR3 has 13 amino acids. In DNA form, the CDR3 reads TGTGCCATCAGTGGGGGGGAGTGGACTGAAGCTTTCTTT. This codes for CAISGGEWTEAFF.

By proportion, this clone is large. J is TRBJ2-3 and V is TRBV7-6, with a tentative D call TRBD1 (6 bases). Trimming took off 4 bases at V and 0 bases at J, with 14 bases between the two ends. CDR3 length equals 16 residues. Looked up from germline, CDR1 is SGHVS and CDR2 is FNYEAQ. CDR3 coding DNA: TGTGCCAGCAGCTCGGGACACCATACTAGCACAGATACGCAGTATTTT. It encodes CASSSGHHTSTDTQYF. The variable domain in full, with the rest retrieved from reference TRBV7-6 and TRBJ2-3, is GAGVSQSPRYKVTKRGQDVALRCDPISGHVSLYWYRQALGQGPEFLTYFNYEAQQDKSGLPNDRFSAERPEGSISTLTIQRTEQRDSAMYRCASSSGHHTSTDTQYFGPGTRLTVL.

The V call is TRBV9, the J call TRBJ2-3; TRBD2 agrees at 12 bases. Germline trimming cut 0 bases from V and 5 bases from J; bases unmatched to any gene: 4. There are 16 residues in the CDR3. CDR1 is SGDLS and CDR2 is YYNGEE in the germline V gene. The CDR3: CASSVGLAGVQDTQYF. As DNA, the CDR3 is TGTGCCAGCAGCGTAGGACTAGCGGGAGTACAAGATACGCAGTATTTT.

The rearrangement links TRBV2 to TRBJ2-5; possibly TRBD1 for D (5 bases). The DNA end favors TRBJ2-7, so the J call may be wrong. Germline V lookup: CDR1 SNHLY, CDR2 FYNNEI. This CDR3 contains 13 residues. CDR3 amino acids: CASSVGASYEQYF. The CDR3 nucleotides read TGTGCCAGCAGTGTAGGGGCATCCTACGAGCAGTACTTC.